Sequencing of this TCR beta chain was carried out in a study of CD8 T cells in ankylosing spondylitis. About this clonotype itself: Its antigen is still unknown.

The CDR3 runs 15 residues. Germline V CDR1 and CDR2: GTSNPN, SVGIG (reference sequence). After removal of 2 bases from V and 1 base from J, the junction contained 4 bases not matched to a gene. The study, taken as a whole, reports: A number of the motif variants had already been described in reactive arthritis synovial fluid and blood. Reportedly, disease-linked clones are significantly enriched in ankylosing spondylitis patients' matched synovial fluid. Blood from ankylosing spondylitis patients appeared to carry a characteristic roughly 8-variant TCR beta motif. Clones linked to the disease showed a CD8+ phenotype. They occurred at relatively low frequencies in peripheral blood.

TCRdb called the 5' RACE reads again in MiXCR, with one record for every CDR3 protein. The data contain hundreds of thousands of distinct CDR3 sequences, approximately 10% of them seen just once; the ten biggest clones take up 0.45% to 0.6%. This clonotype was sampled from a male donor with ankylosing spondylitis. The gene calls are TRBV30 and TRBJ2-2; 7 bases line up with TRBD2. The specimen sequenced was blood, either unsorted or a sorted T cell fraction (not recorded which). The CDR3 region has the DNA TGTGCCTGGAGTCCGAGCGGGAAGAACACCGGGGAGCTGTTTTTT. Its translation is CAWSPSGKNTGELFF.